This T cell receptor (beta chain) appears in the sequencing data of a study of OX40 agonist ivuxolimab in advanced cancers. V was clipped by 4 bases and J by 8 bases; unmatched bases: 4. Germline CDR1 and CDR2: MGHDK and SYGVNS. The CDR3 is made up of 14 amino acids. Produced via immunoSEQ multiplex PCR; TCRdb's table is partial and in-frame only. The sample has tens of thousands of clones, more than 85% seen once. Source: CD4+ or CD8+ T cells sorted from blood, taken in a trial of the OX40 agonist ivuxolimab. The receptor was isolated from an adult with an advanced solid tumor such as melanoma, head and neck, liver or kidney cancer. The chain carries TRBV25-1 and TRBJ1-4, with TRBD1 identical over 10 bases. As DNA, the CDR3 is TGTGCCAGCAGTGGGACAGGGGGTAAAGAAAAACTGTTTTTT. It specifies CASSGTGGKEKLFF. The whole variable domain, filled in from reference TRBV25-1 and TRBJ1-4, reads EADIYQTPRYLVIGTGKKITLECSQTMGHDKMYWYQQDPGMELHLIHYSYGVNSTEKGDLSSESTVSRIRTEHFPLTLESARPSHTSQYLCASSGTGGKEKLFFGSGTQLSVL.